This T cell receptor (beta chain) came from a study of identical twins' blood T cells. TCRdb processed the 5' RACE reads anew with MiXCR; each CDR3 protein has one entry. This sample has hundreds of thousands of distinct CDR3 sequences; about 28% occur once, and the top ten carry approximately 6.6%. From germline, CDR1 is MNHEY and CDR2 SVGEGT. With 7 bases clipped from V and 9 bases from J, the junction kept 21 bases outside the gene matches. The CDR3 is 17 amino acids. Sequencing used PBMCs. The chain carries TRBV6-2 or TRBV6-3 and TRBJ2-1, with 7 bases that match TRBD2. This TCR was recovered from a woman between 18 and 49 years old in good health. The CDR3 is CASILRVTGTIMREQFF. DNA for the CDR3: TGTGCCAGCATCCTCCGGGTAACCGGGACTATAATGCGTGAGCAGTTCTTC.